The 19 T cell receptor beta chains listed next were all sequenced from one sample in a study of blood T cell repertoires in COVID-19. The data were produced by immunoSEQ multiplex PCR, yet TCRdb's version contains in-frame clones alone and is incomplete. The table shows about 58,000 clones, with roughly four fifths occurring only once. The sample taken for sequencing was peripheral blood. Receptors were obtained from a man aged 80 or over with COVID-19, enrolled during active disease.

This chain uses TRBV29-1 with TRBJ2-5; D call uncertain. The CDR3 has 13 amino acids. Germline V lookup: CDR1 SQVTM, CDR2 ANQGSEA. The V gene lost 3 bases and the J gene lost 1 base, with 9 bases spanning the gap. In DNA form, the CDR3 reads TGCAGCGTTGATAGCACCCTCCAAGAGACCCAGTACTTC. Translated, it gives CSVDSTLQETQYF. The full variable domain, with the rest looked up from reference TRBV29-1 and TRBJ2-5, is SAVISQKPSRDICQRGTSLTIQCQVDSQVTMMFWYRQQPGQSLTLIATANQGSEATYESGFVIDKFPISRPNLTFSTLTVSNMSPEDSSIYLCSVDSTLQETQYFGPGTRLLVL.

The chain's CDR3 is CASSPTQGHRDGYTF. The CDR3 DNA is TGTGCCAGTAGCCCTACACAGGGACACCGCGATGGCTACACCTTC. The rearrangement joins TRBV19 to TRBJ1-2; TRBD1 might be the D (6 bases). Germline V CDR1 and CDR2: LNHDA, SQIVND (reference sequence). This CDR3 has 15 amino acids. V lost 6 bases, J lost 6 bases, and 20 bases lay in between.

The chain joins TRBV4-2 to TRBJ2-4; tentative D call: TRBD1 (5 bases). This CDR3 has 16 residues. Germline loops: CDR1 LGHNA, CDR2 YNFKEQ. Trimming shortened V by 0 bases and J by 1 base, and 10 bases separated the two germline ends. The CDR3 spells CASSQEGQGAKNIQYF. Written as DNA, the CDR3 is TGTGCCAGCAGCCAAGAAGGGCAGGGTGCCAAAAACATTCAGTACTTC.

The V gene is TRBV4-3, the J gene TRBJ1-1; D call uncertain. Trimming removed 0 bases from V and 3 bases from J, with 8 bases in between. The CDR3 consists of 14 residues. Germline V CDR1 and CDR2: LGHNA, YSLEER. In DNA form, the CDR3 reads TGCGCCAGCAGCCAAGAGCCGGGATACACTGAAGCTTTCTTT. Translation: CASSQEPGYTEAFF.

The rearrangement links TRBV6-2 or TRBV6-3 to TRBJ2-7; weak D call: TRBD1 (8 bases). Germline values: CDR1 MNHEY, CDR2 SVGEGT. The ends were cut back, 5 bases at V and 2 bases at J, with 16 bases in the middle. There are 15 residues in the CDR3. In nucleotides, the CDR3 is TGTGCCAGCAGTAATGGACAGGGAGGGGCCTACGAGCAGTACGTC. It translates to CASSNGQGGAYEQYV.

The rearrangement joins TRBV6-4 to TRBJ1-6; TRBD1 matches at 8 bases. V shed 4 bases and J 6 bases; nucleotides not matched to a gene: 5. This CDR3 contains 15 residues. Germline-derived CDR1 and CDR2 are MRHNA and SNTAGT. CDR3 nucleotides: TGTGCCAGCAGTGGCCCGGACAGGGCTAATTCACCCCTCCACTTT. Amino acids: CASSGPDRANSPLHF.

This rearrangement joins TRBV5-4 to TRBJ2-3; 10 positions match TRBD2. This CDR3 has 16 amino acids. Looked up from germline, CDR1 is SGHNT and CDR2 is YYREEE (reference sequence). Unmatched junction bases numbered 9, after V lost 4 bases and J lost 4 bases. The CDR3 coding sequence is TGTGCCAGCAGCCTCGGCCTAGCGGGGGTGGCAGATACGCAGTATTTT. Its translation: CASSLGLAGVADTQYF. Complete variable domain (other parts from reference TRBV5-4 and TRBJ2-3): ETGVTQSPTHLIKTRGQQVTLRCSSQSGHNTVSWYQQALGQGPQFIFQYYREEENGRGNFPPRFSGLQFPNYSSELNVNALELDDSALYLCASSLGLAGVADTQYFGPGTRLTVL.

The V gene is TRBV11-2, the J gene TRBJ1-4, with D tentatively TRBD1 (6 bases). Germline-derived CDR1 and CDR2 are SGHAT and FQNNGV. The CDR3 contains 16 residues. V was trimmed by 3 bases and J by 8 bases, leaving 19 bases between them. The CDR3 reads CASSFRWGGAGEKLFF. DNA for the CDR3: TGTGCCAGCAGCTTCCGGTGGGGGGGGGCTGGAGAAAAACTGTTTTTT.

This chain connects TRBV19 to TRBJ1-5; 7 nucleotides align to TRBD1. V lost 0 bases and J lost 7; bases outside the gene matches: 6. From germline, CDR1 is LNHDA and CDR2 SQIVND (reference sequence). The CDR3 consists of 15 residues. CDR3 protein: CASSIDAGGGQPQHF. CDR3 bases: TGTGCCAGTAGTATAGATGCAGGGGGAGGCCAGCCCCAGCATTTT.

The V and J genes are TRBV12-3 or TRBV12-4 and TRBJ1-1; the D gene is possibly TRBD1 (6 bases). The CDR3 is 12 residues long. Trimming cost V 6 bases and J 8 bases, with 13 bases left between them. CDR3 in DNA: TGTGCCAGCAGAAAACAGGGACGCGAAGCTTTCTTT. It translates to CASRKQGREAFF.

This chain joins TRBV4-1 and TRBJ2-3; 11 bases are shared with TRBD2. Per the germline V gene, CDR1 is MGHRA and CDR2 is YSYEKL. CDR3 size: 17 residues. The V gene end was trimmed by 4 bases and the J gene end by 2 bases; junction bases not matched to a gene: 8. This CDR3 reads CASSPLRTSGFTDTQYF. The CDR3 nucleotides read TGCGCCAGCAGCCCCCTACGGACTAGCGGGTTCACAGATACGCAGTATTTT.

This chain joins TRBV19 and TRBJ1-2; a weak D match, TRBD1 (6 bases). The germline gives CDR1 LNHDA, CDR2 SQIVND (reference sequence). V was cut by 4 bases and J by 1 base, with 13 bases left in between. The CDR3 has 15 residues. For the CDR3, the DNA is TGTGCCAGTAGTAAGAACGGACAGTTTAACTATGGCTACACCTTC. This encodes CASSKNGQFNYGYTF.

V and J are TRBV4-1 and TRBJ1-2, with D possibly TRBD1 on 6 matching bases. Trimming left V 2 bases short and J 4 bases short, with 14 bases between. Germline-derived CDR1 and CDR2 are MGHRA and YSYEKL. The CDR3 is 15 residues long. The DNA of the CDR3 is TGCGCCAGCAGCCAATTCCCGGACAGCCTCTATGGCTACACCTTC. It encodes CASSQFPDSLYGYTF.

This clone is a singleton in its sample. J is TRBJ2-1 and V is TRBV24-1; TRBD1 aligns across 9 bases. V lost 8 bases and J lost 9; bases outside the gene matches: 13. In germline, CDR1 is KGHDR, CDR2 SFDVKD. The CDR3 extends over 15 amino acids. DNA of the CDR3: TGTGCCACCAACACGGGACAGGGAAACTTACCTGAGCAGTTCTTC. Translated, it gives CATNTGQGNLPEQFF.

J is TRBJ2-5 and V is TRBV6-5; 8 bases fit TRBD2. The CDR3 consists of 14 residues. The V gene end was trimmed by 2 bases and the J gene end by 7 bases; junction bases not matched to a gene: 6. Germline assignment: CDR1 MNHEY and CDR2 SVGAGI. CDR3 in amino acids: CASSYGLREGTQYF. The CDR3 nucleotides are TGTGCCAGCAGTTACGGTTTACGGGAGGGGACCCAGTACTTC.

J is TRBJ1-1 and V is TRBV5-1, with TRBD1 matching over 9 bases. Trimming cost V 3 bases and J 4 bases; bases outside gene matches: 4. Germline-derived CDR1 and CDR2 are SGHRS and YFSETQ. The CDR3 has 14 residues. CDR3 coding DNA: TGCGCCAGCAGCTATGGACAGGGGAGCACTGAAGCTTTCTTT. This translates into CASSYGQGSTEAFF.

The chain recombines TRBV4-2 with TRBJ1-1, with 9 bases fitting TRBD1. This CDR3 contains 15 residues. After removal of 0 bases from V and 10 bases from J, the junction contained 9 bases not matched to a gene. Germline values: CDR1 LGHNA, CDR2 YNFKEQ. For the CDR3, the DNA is TGTGCCAGCAGCCAAGAAGAGGACAGGGGATTTGGAGCTTTCTTT. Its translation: CASSQEEDRGFGAFF.

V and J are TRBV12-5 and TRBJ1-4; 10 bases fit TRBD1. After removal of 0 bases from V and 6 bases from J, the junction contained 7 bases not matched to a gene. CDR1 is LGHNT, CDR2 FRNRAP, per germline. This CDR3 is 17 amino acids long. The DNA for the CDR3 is TGTGCTAGTGGTTTGGTCCACTTCGGGACAGGGGATGAAAAACTGTTTTTT. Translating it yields CASGLVHFGTGDEKLFF.

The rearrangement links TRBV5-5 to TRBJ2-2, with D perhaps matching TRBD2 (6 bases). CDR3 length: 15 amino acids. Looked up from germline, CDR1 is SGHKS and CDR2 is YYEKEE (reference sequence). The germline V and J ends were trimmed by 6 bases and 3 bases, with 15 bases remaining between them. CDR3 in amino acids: CASTPRGYYTGELFF. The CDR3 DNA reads TGTGCCAGCACCCCGCGGGGCTACTACACCGGGGAGCTGTTTTTT.